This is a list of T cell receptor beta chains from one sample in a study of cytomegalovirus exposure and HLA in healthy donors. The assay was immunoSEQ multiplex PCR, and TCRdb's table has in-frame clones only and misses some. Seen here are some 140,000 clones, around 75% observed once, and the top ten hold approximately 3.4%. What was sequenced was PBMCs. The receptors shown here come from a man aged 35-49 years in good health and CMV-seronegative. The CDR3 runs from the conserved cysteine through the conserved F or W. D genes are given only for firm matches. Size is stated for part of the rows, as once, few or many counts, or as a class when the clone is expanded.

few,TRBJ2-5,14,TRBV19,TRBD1,CASSLDGQALTQYF,TGTGCCAGTAGCCTCGACGGACAGGCCCTTACCCAGTACTTC
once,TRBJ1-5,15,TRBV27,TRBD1,CASSLTGQPNQPQHF,TGTGCCAGCAGTTTAACGGGACAGCCCAATCAGCCCCAGCATTTT
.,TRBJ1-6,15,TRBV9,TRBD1,CASSTGTAVNSPLHF,TGTGCCAGCAGCACCGGGACAGCCGTTAATTCACCCCTCCACTTT
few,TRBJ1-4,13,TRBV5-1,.,CASSNPFGEKLFF,TGCGCCAGCAGCAATCCCTTCGGGGAAAAACTGTTTTTT
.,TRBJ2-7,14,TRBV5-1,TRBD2,CASQTSGSSYEQYF,TGCGCCAGCCAAACTAGCGGGAGCTCCTACGAGCAGTACTTC
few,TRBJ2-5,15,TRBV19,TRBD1,CASSSAGGFQETQYF,TGTGCCAGTAGTTCTGCAGGGGGCTTCCAAGAGACCCAGTACTTC
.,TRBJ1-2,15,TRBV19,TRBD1,CASSTYRGGIHGYTF,TGTGCCAGTAGTACTTACAGGGGCGGGATCCATGGCTACACCTTC
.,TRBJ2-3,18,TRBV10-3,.,CAISESLGGPVYTDTQYF,TGTGCCATCAGTGAGTCGCTTGGAGGGCCTGTTTACACAGATACGCAGTATTTT
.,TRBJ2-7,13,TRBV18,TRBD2,CASRSGGAREQYF,TGTGCCAGCAGAAGCGGGGGGGCACGCGAGCAGTACTTC
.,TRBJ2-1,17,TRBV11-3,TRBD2,CASSLDPSGGALDEQFF,TGTGCCAGCAGCTTAGATCCCAGCGGGGGGGCCTTGGATGAGCAGTTCTTC
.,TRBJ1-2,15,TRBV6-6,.,CASLQGPPGNYGYTF,TGTGCCAGCCTCCAAGGGCCTCCGGGGAACTATGGCTACACCTTC
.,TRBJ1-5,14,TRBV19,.,CASSIPGSNQPQHF,TGTGCCAGTAGTATACCCGGTAGCAATCAGCCCCAGCATTTT
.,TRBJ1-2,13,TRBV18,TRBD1,CASGQDPNYGYTF,TGTGCCAGCGGACAGGACCCTAACTATGGCTACACCTTC
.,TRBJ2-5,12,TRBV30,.,CAWSVSEETQYF,TGTGCCTGGAGTGTATCGGAAGAGACCCAGTACTTC
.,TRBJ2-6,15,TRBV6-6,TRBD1,CASTDGTAGANVLTF,TGTGCCAGCACCGATGGGACAGCCGGGGCCAACGTCCTGACTTTC
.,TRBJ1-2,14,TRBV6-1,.,CASSEGWQNYGYTF,TGTGCCAGCAGTGAAGGGTGGCAGAACTATGGCTACACCTTC
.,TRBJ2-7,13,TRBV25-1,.,CASSDYKSYEQYF,TGTGCCAGCAGTGACTATAAGTCGTACGAGCAGTACTTC
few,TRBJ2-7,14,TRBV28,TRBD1,CASLRQGDTYEQYF,TGTGCCAGCCTCCGGCAGGGGGACACCTACGAGCAGTACTTC
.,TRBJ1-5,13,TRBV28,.,CASNQRGSQPQHF,TGTGCCAGCAATCAACGCGGAAGTCAGCCCCAGCATTTT
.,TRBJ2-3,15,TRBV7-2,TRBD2,CASRRVGGGTDTQYF,TGTGCCAGCAGGAGGGTGGGCGGGGGTACAGATACGCAGTATTTT
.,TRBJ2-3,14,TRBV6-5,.,CASRVGASTDTQYF,TGTGCCAGCAGGGTTGGAGCTAGCACAGATACGCAGTATTTT
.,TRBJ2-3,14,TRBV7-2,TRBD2,CASRTSGSTDTQYF,TGTGCCAGCAGGACTAGCGGGAGCACAGATACGCAGTATTTT
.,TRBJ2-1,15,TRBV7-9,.,CASSFQGDKPDEQFF,TGTGCCAGCAGCTTCCAGGGTGACAAGCCGGATGAGCAGTTCTTC
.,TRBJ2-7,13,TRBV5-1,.,CASSFAGGYEQYF,TGCGCCAGCAGCTTCGCCGGGGGATACGAGCAGTACTTC
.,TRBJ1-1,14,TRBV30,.,CAWSATQGFAEAFF,TGTGCCTGGAGTGCTACACAGGGCTTCGCTGAAGCTTTCTTT
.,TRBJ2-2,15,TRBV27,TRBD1,CASRTGTGAGGELFF,TGTGCCAGCAGAACCGGGACAGGGGCTGGTGGGGAGCTGTTTTTT
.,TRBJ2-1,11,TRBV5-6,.,CASSQKGVRFF,TGTGCCAGCAGCCAAAAGGGGGTGCGGTTCTTC
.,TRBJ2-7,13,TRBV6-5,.,CASSLGHKGEQYF,TGTGCCAGCAGTCTGGGACATAAGGGCGAGCAGTACTTC